The 31 T cell receptor beta chains below come from one sample, sequenced in a study of T cell responses to AZD1222 COVID-19 vaccine. Data came from immunoSEQ multiplex PCR; TCRdb stores just in-frame clones and leaves some out. The sample yields more than 95,000 clones, roughly 89% seen once. The sample was peripheral blood, taken on day 0 of AZD1222 vaccination. These receptors all come from an adult in good health.

The rearrangement links TRBV2 to TRBJ1-2; the D gene is possibly TRBD1 (5 bases). Germline lookup yields CDR1 SNHLY and CDR2 FYNNEI. The CDR3 sequence is 11 residues long. V shed 7 bases and J shed 7 bases, with 10 bases lying between them. This CDR3 reads CASKQEAGYTF. The CDR3 DNA reads as TGTGCCAGCAAACAGGAGGCTGGCTACACCTTC. Filled out from reference TRBV2 and TRBJ1-2, the complete variable domain reads EPEVTQTPSHQVTQMGQEVILRCVPISNHLYFYWYRQILGQKVEFLVSFYNNEISEKSEIFDDQFSVERPDGSNFTLKIRSTKLEDSAMYFCASKQEAGYTFGSGTRLTVV.

The chain uses TRBV9 and TRBJ1-4; D uncertain. Trimming shortened V by 3 bases and J by 4 bases, and 10 bases separated the two germline ends. Germline V lookup: CDR1 SGDLS, CDR2 YYNGEE. CDR3 length: 14 amino acids. For the CDR3, the DNA is TGTGCCAGCAGCGCGACCGGGAGTAATGAAAAACTGTTTTTT. It codes for CASSATGSNEKLFF.

The count of this clone is one. This chain connects TRBV18 to TRBJ1-1, with 11 bases fitting TRBD1. The CDR3 is 16 amino acids. The germline V gene encodes CDR1 KGHSH and CDR2 LQKENI. V lost 3 bases, J lost 4 bases, and 7 bases stayed unmatched. The CDR3 DNA follows: TGTGCCAGCTCACCCCGGGACAGGGGGGAAGGCACTGAAGCTTTCTTT. This codes for CASSPRDRGEGTEAFF.

The genes are TRBV7-2 and TRBJ1-3; D uncertain. This CDR3 is built from 15 residues. Looked up from germline, CDR1 is SGHTA and CDR2 is FQGNSA. Deletions cut 5 bases from V and 4 bases from J, with 15 bases between. CDR3 sequence (DNA): TGTGCCAGCAGCCCTGACATGACGTTCGGAAACACCATATATTTT. It codes for CASSPDMTFGNTIYF.

This clone was recorded once. The V gene is TRBV3-1 (or the pseudogene TRBV3-2), the J gene TRBJ1-6; D possibly corresponds to TRBD1 (5 bases). V lost 0 bases and J 9 bases, leaving 18 bases between the germline ends. The CDR3 is 17 amino acids. CDR1 is LGHDT and CDR2 is YNNKEL in the germline V gene (reference sequence). The chain's CDR3 is CASSQDTPGPVVSPLHF. Here the CDR3 DNA reads TGTGCCAGCAGCCAAGATACTCCGGGGCCTGTGGTTTCACCCCTCCACTTT.

The chain links TRBV2 to TRBJ2-1; D gene uncertain. The ends were cut back, 7 bases at V and 5 bases at J, with 3 bases in the middle. Germline assignment: CDR1 SNHLY and CDR2 FYNNEI. There are 10 residues in the CDR3. CDR3 nucleotides: TGTGCCAGCAAAGACAATGAGCAGTTCTTC. Its translation: CASKDNEQFF.

The chain joins TRBV7-9 to TRBJ1-1; D is unclear. Germline CDR1 and CDR2: SEHNR and FQNEAQ (reference sequence). This CDR3 region has 14 residues. The V end lost 6 bases, the J end lost 1 base, and 12 bases lay between the germline ends. The chain's CDR3 is CASRPDPRNTEAFF. The CDR3 region has the DNA TGTGCCAGCAGACCGGACCCGAGGAACACTGAAGCTTTCTTT.

This chain uses TRBV10-3 with TRBJ2-7; D is possibly TRBD1 or TRBD2 (6 bases each). The CDR3 loop spans 15 amino acids. CDR1 is ENHRY, CDR2 SYGVKD, per germline. Trimming removed 1 base from V and 6 bases from J, with 16 bases in between. DNA of the CDR3: TGTGCCATCAGTGAGTTCGGGGGCGCGTTCCGCGAGCAGTACTTC. This codes for CAISEFGGAFREQYF.

The DNA of the CDR3 is TGTGCCAGCAGCGTCCAGGGCGTCGGTAATGAAAAACTGTTTTTT. Its protein is CASSVQGVGNEKLFF. The chain recombines TRBV5-4 with TRBJ1-4; TRBD1 might be the D (5 bases). The germline V and J ends were trimmed by 4 bases and 4 bases, with 14 bases remaining between them. CDR1 is SGHNT, CDR2 YYREEE, per germline (reference sequence). This CDR3 spans 15 amino acids.

The sample holds one count of this clone. The genes are TRBV29-1 and TRBJ1-6; no firm D call. V lost 6 bases to trimming and J lost 3 bases, with 9 bases between them. CDR3 length equals 13 residues. The germline CDR1 and CDR2 sequences are SQVTM and ANQGSEA. The CDR3 protein is CSVGVNYNSPLHF. DNA of the CDR3: TGCAGCGTGGGAGTAAACTATAATTCACCCCTCCACTTT.

The V gene is TRBV29-1, the J gene TRBJ2-1; no clear D. The CDR3 has 13 amino acids. Per the germline V gene, CDR1 is SQVTM and CDR2 is ANQGSEA. Between the trimmed V and J ends, which lost 8 bases and 5 bases, there was a span of 16 bases. The CDR3 is CSTYGLSDNEQFF. The CDR3 DNA is TGCAGCACGTACGGCCTTTCGGACAATGAGCAGTTCTTC.

The chain joins TRBV9 to TRBJ2-1, with 9 bases identical to TRBD1. The ends lost 0 bases at V and 8 bases at J; junction bases unmatched: 9. Germline V gives CDR1 SGDLS, CDR2 YYNGEE. The CDR3 has 16 residues. CDR3 residues: CASSVVGTGSFYEQFF. The CDR3 bases are TGTGCCAGCAGCGTAGTAGGGACAGGGTCTTTCTATGAGCAGTTCTTC.

This chain uses TRBV6-5 with TRBJ2-5; 7 bases align to TRBD1. The CDR3 contains 13 residues. The germline CDR1 and CDR2 sequences are MNHEY and SVGAGI. The V and J ends lost 6 bases and 2 bases, in that order; junction bases with no gene match: 3. CDR3 sequence (DNA): TGTGCCAGCAGCCCGGGACAGCAAGAGACCCAGTACTTC. This codes for CASSPGQQETQYF.

This clone turned up a few times. This chain links TRBV29-1 with TRBJ1-1; no definite D call. The CDR3 is 11 residues long. The ends were cut back, 5 bases at V and 6 bases at J, with 10 bases in the middle. Germline lookup yields CDR1 SQVTM and CDR2 ANQGSEA. The CDR3 nucleotides are TGCAGCGTTTCGTTCAGCTCTGAAGCTTTCTTT. This encodes CSVSFSSEAFF.

The V and J genes are TRBV5-1 and TRBJ2-7, with D perhaps TRBD2 (6 bases). Germline lookup yields CDR1 SGHRS and CDR2 YFSETQ. Between the trimmed V and J ends, which lost 0 bases and 4 bases, there was a span of 14 bases. The CDR3 spans 15 residues. As DNA, the CDR3 is TGCGCCAGCAGCTTGGGGGGAGGTCGGGGATACGAGCAGTACTTC. Residues: CASSLGGGRGYEQYF.

This chain links TRBV19 with TRBJ1-1; D might be TRBD1 (6 bases). CDR1 and CDR2 (germline): LNHDA, SQIVND (reference sequence). The CDR3 has 14 amino acids. Trimming stripped 6 bases from V and 1 base from J, with 12 bases between. CDR3 amino acids: CASSEGDWNTEAFF. Here the CDR3 DNA reads TGTGCCAGTAGCGAGGGGGACTGGAACACTGAAGCTTTCTTT.

The chain joins TRBV6-5 to TRBJ1-6; D is possibly TRBD1 (6 bases). V was shortened by 7 bases and J by 5 bases, with 12 bases between the two germline ends. CDR1 and CDR2 from the germline V gene are MNHEY and SVGAGI. The CDR3 extends over 14 amino acids. The CDR3 region is CASTPRGDNSPLHF. The CDR3 coding sequence is TGTGCCAGCACCCCTAGGGGGGATAATTCACCCCTCCACTTT.

This chain joins TRBV7-6 and TRBJ2-2; weak D call: TRBD2 (7 bases). The germline CDR1 and CDR2 sequences are SGHVS and FNYEAQ. The CDR3 contains 15 residues. The V end was cut by 8 bases, the J end by 2 bases, with 15 bases between. The CDR3 DNA is TGTGCCAGCTACCGGTCGGGGGGCAACACCGGGGAGCTGTTTTTT. Its protein product is CASYRSGGNTGELFF.

The chain uses TRBV4-2 and TRBJ2-3; 13 nucleotides agree with TRBD2. CDR3 size: 17 residues. V was pared by 1 base and J by 3 bases, with 4 bases of the junction left unmatched. Looked up from germline, CDR1 is LGHNA and CDR2 is YNFKEQ. CDR3 sequence: CASSQVVGLAGTDTQYF. CDR3 in DNA: TGTGCCAGCAGCCAAGTCGTGGGACTAGCGGGGACAGATACGCAGTATTTT.

The chain joins TRBV5-4 to TRBJ1-2, with TRBD1 identical over 8 bases. V shed 3 bases and J 8 bases; nucleotides not matched to a gene: 6. CDR1 is SGHNT, CDR2 YYREEE, per germline (reference sequence). The CDR3 is 13 residues long. The CDR3 sequence: CASSSDRAWGYTF. For the CDR3, the DNA is TGTGCCAGCAGCTCGGACAGGGCCTGGGGCTACACCTTC.

The chain has TRBV3-1 (or the pseudogene TRBV3-2) and TRBJ2-7; 8 nucleotides match TRBD2. Looked up from germline, CDR1 is LGHDT and CDR2 is YNNKEL (reference sequence). After removal of 5 bases from V and 1 base from J, the junction contained 10 bases not matched to a gene. This CDR3 region has 16 residues. CDR3 nucleotides: TGTGCCAGCAGCTCAGGGCGGCGGGGGGATTCCTACGAGCAGTACTTC. Its translation: CASSSGRRGDSYEQYF.

A single count supports this clone. The genes are TRBV7-9 and TRBJ2-7, with D possibly being TRBD1 (6 bases). Between the trimmed V and J ends, which lost 3 bases and 1 base, there was a span of 10 bases. The CDR3 runs to 14 residues. Germline V gives CDR1 SEHNR, CDR2 FQNEAQ (reference sequence). CDR3 coding DNA: TGTGCCAGCAGCTTTAGGGGACAATCCTACGAGCAGTACTTC. It specifies CASSFRGQSYEQYF.

This clone appeared once. The chain employs TRBV6-5 and TRBJ1-2; TRBD1 agrees at 8 bases. V dropped 6 bases and J dropped 4; count of bases not matched to a gene: 10. This CDR3 contains 15 residues. CDR1 and CDR2 from the germline V gene are MNHEY and SVGAGI. CDR3 nucleotides: TGTGCCAGCAGGCCTATGACAGGGGCCGGCTATGGCTACACCTTC. Translated: CASRPMTGAGYGYTF.

The rearrangement joins TRBV30 to TRBJ1-6; D gene ambiguous. V was trimmed by 8 bases and J by 5 bases, leaving 13 bases between them. The CDR3 contains 13 residues. Germline values: CDR1 GTSNPN, CDR2 SVGIG (reference sequence). CDR3 protein: CAAKNGDNSPLHF. The CDR3 coding sequence is TGTGCCGCCAAAAACGGAGATAATTCACCCCTCCACTTT.

The chain has TRBV6-2 or TRBV6-3 and TRBJ1-2, with a tentative D call TRBD1 (6 bases). The CDR3 runs 17 residues. Germline CDR1 MNHEY, CDR2 SVGEGT. Trimming cost V 2 bases and J 5 bases, with 21 bases left between them. The CDR3 reads CASSYEGGTSRKYGYTF. The CDR3 region has the DNA TGTGCCAGCAGTTACGAGGGTGGGACAAGCCGGAAATATGGCTACACCTTC.

The chain uses TRBV7-6 and TRBJ2-2, with TRBD1 as a possible D gene (6 bases). CDR1 is SGHVS, CDR2 FNYEAQ, per germline. V lost 4 bases and J lost 2, with 14 bases in between. This CDR3 comprises 16 residues. The CDR3 loop is CASSSQEQGNTGELFF. The DNA for the CDR3 is TGTGCCAGCAGCTCCCAAGAACAGGGAAACACCGGGGAGCTGTTTTTT.

This clone was observed a single time. The chain employs TRBV19 and TRBJ1-5; the match to TRBD1 covers 11 bases. V lost 9 bases to trimming and J lost 2 bases; unmatched junction nucleotides: 9. The CDR3 loop spans 16 amino acids. In germline, CDR1 is LNHDA, CDR2 SQIVND (reference sequence). The CDR3 reads CASRDRGGSGNQPQHF. CDR3 sequence (DNA): TGTGCCAGCCGGGACAGGGGGGGATCGGGCAATCAGCCCCAGCATTTT.

This chain uses TRBV2 with TRBJ1-5; D is possibly TRBD1 (6 bases). Germline V lookup: CDR1 SNHLY, CDR2 FYNNEI. Trimming took 6 bases from V and 8 from J, leaving 17 bases between them. CDR3 length equals 14 residues. CDR3 residues: CASSTGGGAKPQHF. The CDR3 DNA is TGTGCCAGCAGCACCGGAGGGGGGGCGAAGCCCCAGCATTTT.

The J gene is TRBJ2-1, the V gene TRBV25-1; TRBD2 matches at 12 bases. This CDR3 is 15 amino acids long. The V gene end was trimmed by 3 bases and the J gene end by 4 bases; junction bases not matched to a gene: 1. Looked up from germline, CDR1 is MGHDK and CDR2 is SYGVNS. The CDR3 sequence is CASSDLAGGYNEQFF. The DNA of the CDR3 is TGTGCCAGCAGTGATCTAGCGGGAGGGTACAATGAGCAGTTCTTC. The full variable domain, completed using reference TRBV25-1 and TRBJ2-1, is EADIYQTPRYLVIGTGKKITLECSQTMGHDKMYWYQQDPGMELHLIHYSYGVNSTEKGDLSSESTVSRIRTEHFPLTLESARPSHTSQYLCASSDLAGGYNEQFFGPGTRLTVL.

J is TRBJ1-1 and V is TRBV12-3 or TRBV12-4; D uncertain. Deletions cut 1 base from V and 10 bases from J, with 13 bases between. The CDR3 has 13 amino acids. The CDR3 loop is CASSLGTHVGAFF. DNA of the CDR3: TGTGCCAGCAGTTTAGGTACGCACGTCGGAGCTTTCTTT.

The count of this clone is one. The chain uses TRBV9 and TRBJ1-1; 7 bases map to TRBD1. The germline V gene has CDR1 SGDLS and CDR2 YYNGEE. The CDR3 covers 14 residues. J lost 4 bases, V lost 1 base, and 4 bases had no gene match. CDR3 loop: CASSVQGGGTEAFF. CDR3 bases: TGTGCCAGCAGCGTACAGGGGGGCGGCACTGAAGCTTTCTTT.